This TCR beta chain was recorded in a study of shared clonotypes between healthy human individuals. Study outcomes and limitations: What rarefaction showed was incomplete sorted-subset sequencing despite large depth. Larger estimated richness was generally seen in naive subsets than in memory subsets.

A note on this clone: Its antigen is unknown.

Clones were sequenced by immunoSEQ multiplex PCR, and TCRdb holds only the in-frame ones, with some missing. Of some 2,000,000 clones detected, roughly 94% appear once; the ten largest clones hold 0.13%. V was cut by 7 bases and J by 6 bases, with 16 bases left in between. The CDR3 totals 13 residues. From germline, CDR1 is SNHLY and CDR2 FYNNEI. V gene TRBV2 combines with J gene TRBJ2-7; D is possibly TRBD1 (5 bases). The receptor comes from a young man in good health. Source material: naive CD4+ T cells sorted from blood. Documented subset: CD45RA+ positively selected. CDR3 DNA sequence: TGTGCCAGCAAGGGGTCCCTGGATCGCGAGCAGTACTTC. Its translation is CASKGSLDREQYF.